Below are 8 T cell receptor beta chains sequenced from a single sample in a study of blood T cell repertoires in COVID-19. TCRdb's copy holds only in-frame clones and misses some; the assay was immunoSEQ multiplex PCR. Here the sample spans 80,000 to 95,000 clones, around 87% being singletons. The sample was peripheral blood. The receptors derive from a human donor in a cohort sampled during active COVID-19.

The genes are TRBV6-5 and TRBJ1-3; maybe TRBD1 (6 bases). V was clipped by 0 bases and J by 4 bases, with 10 bases between them. The CDR3 runs to 15 residues. Germline V lookup: CDR1 MNHEY, CDR2 SVGAGI. The CDR3 DNA reads TGTGCCAGCAGTTACTCGCGGGGGCACGGAAACACCATATATTTT. Protein product: CASSYSRGHGNTIYF.

The chain has TRBV5-1 and TRBJ1-1; 7 nucleotides align to TRBD1. Unmatched junction bases numbered 4, after V lost 4 bases and J lost 1 base. The CDR3 sequence is 14 residues long. Germline CDR1 and CDR2: SGHRS and YFSETQ. Here the CDR3 reads CASSQTGKNTEAFF. The CDR3 bases are TGCGCCAGCAGCCAGACAGGGAAGAACACTGAAGCTTTCTTT.

The rearrangement joins TRBV7-6 to TRBJ1-5, with D hard to call. CDR1 and CDR2 from the germline V gene are SGHVS and FNYEAQ. Between the trimmed V and J ends, which lost 4 bases and 9 bases, there was a span of 10 bases. The CDR3 is made up of 12 amino acids. This CDR3 reads CASSSPAGPQHF. The CDR3 DNA reads TGTGCCAGCAGCTCCCCGGCGGGGCCCCAGCATTTT.

This clone was seen a single time. This sequence joins TRBV11-2 and TRBJ2-5; 9 nucleotides align to TRBD1. The CDR3 is 15 residues long. Trimming removed 5 bases from V and 2 bases from J; junction bases left unmatched: 6. Germline CDR1 SGHAT, CDR2 FQNNGV. CDR3 sequence reads: CASSPTTGGQETQYF. For the CDR3, the DNA is TGTGCCAGCAGCCCGACGACAGGGGGTCAAGAGACCCAGTACTTC.

This chain links TRBV2 with TRBJ1-1, with D tentatively TRBD1 (6 bases). The V gene's germline CDR1 is SNHLY and CDR2 FYNNEI. V dropped 5 bases and J dropped 2 bases, with 15 bases sitting between them. The CDR3 covers 15 residues. CDR3: CASSSRGGLNTEAFF. The CDR3 nucleotides read TGTGCCAGCAGTTCACGAGGGGGTTTAAACACTGAAGCTTTCTTT.

This clone was observed a few times. This chain uses TRBV7-2 with TRBJ1-5; D remains ambiguous. The CDR3 runs 14 residues. Per the germline V gene, CDR1 is SGHTA and CDR2 is FQGNSA. The V end lost 2 bases, the J end lost 1 base, and 6 bases lay between the germline ends. CDR3 sequence: CASSLISSNQPQHF. Written as DNA, the CDR3 is TGTGCCAGCAGCTTAATCTCCAGCAATCAGCCCCAGCATTTT.

J is TRBJ1-1 and V is TRBV6-5, with D unclear. Germline CDR1 MNHEY, CDR2 SVGAGI. Trimming took off 4 bases at V and 1 base at J, with 10 bases between the two ends. This CDR3 has 14 amino acids. The CDR3 sequence: CASSSPPGNTEAFF. Written as DNA, the CDR3 is TGTGCCAGCAGTTCCCCCCCGGGGAACACTGAAGCTTTCTTT.

About this clone: One end of the junction fails to match germline, which may point to a read error. The chain uses TRBV29-1 and TRBJ2-3; 7 positions agree with TRBD1. This CDR3 is 12 amino acids long. Germline V gene lookup returns CDR1 SQVTM and CDR2 ANQGSEA. The CDR3 sequence: CSVELSGQVGLF. The CDR3 DNA sequence: TGCAGCGTTGAGCTCTCCGGACAGGTGGGGCTTTTT.